This TCR beta chain was captured by sequencing in a study of OX40 agonist ivuxolimab in advanced cancers. The overall study: At roughly 80% male, the cohort had a mean age of around 56 years, ranging from about 23 to 79.

The V gene's germline CDR1 is MNHEY and CDR2 SMNVEV (reference sequence). The CDR3 runs 15 residues. Trimming at V came to 5 bases and at J to 3 bases, leaving 8 bases not matched to a gene. The protocol was immunoSEQ multiplex PCR, while the TCRdb copy is restricted to in-frame clones and leaves out a portion. Here the sample spans about 93,000 clones, approximately 94% being singletons. Specimen: CD4+ or CD8+ T cells sorted from blood, collected in a trial of the OX40 agonist ivuxolimab. The gene calls are TRBV27 and TRBJ2-3, with 7 bases aligning to TRBD1. The source of this sequence is an adult with an advanced solid tumor such as melanoma, head and neck, liver or kidney cancer. The CDR3 DNA sequence: TGTGCCAGCAGTCTACAGGGGCTAAGGACAGATACGCAGTATTTT. Its translation is CASSLQGLRTDTQYF.